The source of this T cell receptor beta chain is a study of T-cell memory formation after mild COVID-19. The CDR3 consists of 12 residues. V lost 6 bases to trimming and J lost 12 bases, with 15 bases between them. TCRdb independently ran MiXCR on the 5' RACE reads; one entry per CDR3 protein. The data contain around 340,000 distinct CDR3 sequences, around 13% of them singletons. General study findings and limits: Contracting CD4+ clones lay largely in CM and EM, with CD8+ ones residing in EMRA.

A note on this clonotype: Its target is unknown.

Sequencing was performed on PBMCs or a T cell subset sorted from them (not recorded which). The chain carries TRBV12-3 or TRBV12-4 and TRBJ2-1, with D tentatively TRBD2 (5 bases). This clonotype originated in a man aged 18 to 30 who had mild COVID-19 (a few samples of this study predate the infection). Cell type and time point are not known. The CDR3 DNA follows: TGTGCCAGCAGCTTGGACTTGGGCGGGCAGTTCTTC. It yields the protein CASSLDLGGQFF.